This is a list of T cell receptor beta chains from one sample in a study of blood T cell repertoires in COVID-19. Assay: immunoSEQ multiplex PCR; the TCRdb copy retains only in-frame clones and omits some. The data contain around 190,000 clones, 88% of them singletons. Sequencing was done on a sample of peripheral blood. These TCRs come from a man aged 18 to 30 with active or convalescent COVID-19. CDR3s include the opening cysteine and the closing phenylalanine or tryptophan. The D gene is left open where the match is weak. Clone size, where shown, is once, few, many, or a class for clones that have expanded.

j_call: TRBJ2-3
v_call: TRBV19
d_call: TRBD2
clone_size: NA
cdr3_nt: TGTGCCAGTAAGGCTAGCGGGTTGGATACGCAGTATTTT
cdr3_aa: CASKASGLDTQYF

j_call: TRBJ1-5
v_call: TRBV5-1
d_call: TRBD1
clone_size: NA
cdr3_nt: TGCGCCAGCAGGCAAGCCGGGACAGGGAATCAGCCCCAGCATTTT
cdr3_aa: CASRQAGTGNQPQHF

j_call: TRBJ1-4
v_call: TRBV6-6
d_call: NA
clone_size: few
cdr3_nt: TGTGCCAGCAGTTACTCGGAGTCCACACTTAATGAAAAACTGTTTTTT
cdr3_aa: CASSYSESTLNEKLFF

j_call: TRBJ1-2
v_call: TRBV6-5
d_call: NA
clone_size: few
cdr3_nt: TGTGCCAGCAGTTACTCAGACAAGAACTATGGCTACACCTTC
cdr3_aa: CASSYSDKNYGYTF

j_call: TRBJ2-4
v_call: TRBV19
d_call: NA
clone_size: NA
cdr3_nt: TGTGCCAGTAGTATAGATAGCCCTAGCGATAAAAACATTCAGTACTTC
cdr3_aa: CASSIDSPSDKNIQYF

j_call: TRBJ2-7
v_call: TRBV4-2
d_call: TRBD2
clone_size: NA
cdr3_nt: TGTGCCAGCAGTAGAGCGGGAGTTACCTACGAGCAGTACTTC
cdr3_aa: CASSRAGVTYEQYF

j_call: TRBJ1-5
v_call: TRBV4-2
d_call: NA
clone_size: NA
cdr3_nt: TGTGCCAGCAACTCAGGAAATCAGCCCCAGCATTTT
cdr3_aa: CASNSGNQPQHF

j_call: TRBJ2-3
v_call: TRBV6-5
d_call: TRBD1
clone_size: NA
cdr3_nt: TGTGCCAGCAGTCCCGGGACAGGGATAGATACGCAGTATTTT
cdr3_aa: CASSPGTGIDTQYF

j_call: TRBJ2-7
v_call: TRBV29-1
d_call: TRBD2
clone_size: NA
cdr3_nt: TGCAGCGTCGGGACTAGCGGGAGTTACGAGCAGTACTTC
cdr3_aa: CSVGTSGSYEQYF

j_call: TRBJ2-3
v_call: TRBV11-3
d_call: NA
clone_size: NA
cdr3_nt: TGTGCCAGCAGCTTAGATCGGAGGGGAGATACGCAGTATTTT
cdr3_aa: CASSLDRRGDTQYF

j_call: TRBJ1-6
v_call: TRBV6-2/TRBV6-3
d_call: TRBD1
clone_size: NA
cdr3_nt: TGTGCCAGCAGCCCCGGACAGGGGTGGAATTCACCCCTCCACTTT
cdr3_aa: CASSPGQGWNSPLHF

j_call: TRBJ2-2
v_call: TRBV7-3
d_call: TRBD2
clone_size: NA
cdr3_nt: TGTGCCAGCAGCCAAAGCGGGGGAGACACCGGGGAGCTGTTTTTT
cdr3_aa: CASSQSGGDTGELFF

j_call: TRBJ2-1
v_call: TRBV6-4
d_call: NA
clone_size: NA
cdr3_nt: TGTGCCAGCAGTGACGGTCATAGCTCCTACAATGAGCAGTTCTTC
cdr3_aa: CASSDGHSSYNEQFF

j_call: TRBJ2-1
v_call: TRBV7-8
d_call: TRBD1
clone_size: NA
cdr3_nt: TGTGCCAGCAGCCCTCGACAGGGGTTCGACAATGAGCAGTTCTTC
cdr3_aa: CASSPRQGFDNEQFF

j_call: TRBJ1-5
v_call: TRBV5-1
d_call: NA
clone_size: NA
cdr3_nt: TGCGCCAGCCACCGGGGTCCGAATCAGCCCCAGCATTTT
cdr3_aa: CASHRGPNQPQHF

j_call: TRBJ2-2
v_call: TRBV7-3
d_call: NA
clone_size: NA
cdr3_nt: TGTGCCAGCAGTCTCGTGAGCGGGGAGCTGTTTTTT
cdr3_aa: CASSLVSGELFF

j_call: TRBJ2-3
v_call: TRBV7-8
d_call: NA
clone_size: NA
cdr3_nt: TGTGCCAGCAGTCAAGGCCGGAGGGTGAGGGGCACAGATACGCAGTATTTT
cdr3_aa: CASSQGRRVRGTDTQYF

j_call: TRBJ2-7
v_call: TRBV10-1
d_call: NA
clone_size: few
cdr3_nt: TGCGCCAGCAGTGTGGGGAGACCCTACGAGCAGTACTTC
cdr3_aa: CASSVGRPYEQYF

j_call: TRBJ1-6
v_call: TRBV7-8
d_call: TRBD1
clone_size: once
cdr3_nt: TGTGCCAGCAGCTGGGGACAGGGGTCCAATTCACCCCTCCACTTT
cdr3_aa: CASSWGQGSNSPLHF

j_call: TRBJ1-3
v_call: TRBV12-3/TRBV12-4
d_call: NA
clone_size: NA
cdr3_nt: TGTGCCACAGACCGGGACTCTAAAAACACCATATATTTT
cdr3_aa: CATDRDSKNTIYF

j_call: TRBJ2-1
v_call: TRBV18
d_call: TRBD1
clone_size: few
cdr3_nt: TGTGCCAGCTCCCCACGGACAGGACCCTCCTACAATGAGCAGTTCTTC
cdr3_aa: CASSPRTGPSYNEQFF

j_call: TRBJ2-7
v_call: TRBV2
d_call: TRBD2
clone_size: NA
cdr3_nt: TGTGCCAGCAGTCCCCGACTAGCGGGCACCATCTACGAGCAGTACTTC
cdr3_aa: CASSPRLAGTIYEQYF

j_call: TRBJ2-1
v_call: TRBV30
d_call: TRBD2
clone_size: NA
cdr3_nt: TGTGCCTGGAGTACGGCGGGGGGGAGTTCCTACAATGAGCAGTTCTTC
cdr3_aa: CAWSTAGGSSYNEQFF

j_call: TRBJ1-2
v_call: TRBV9
d_call: TRBD1
clone_size: NA
cdr3_nt: TGTGCCAGCAGCGGAGGACCGGGACAGGCCGTTAACTATGGCTACACCTTC
cdr3_aa: CASSGGPGQAVNYGYTF

j_call: TRBJ1-6
v_call: TRBV30
d_call: NA
clone_size: NA
cdr3_nt: TGTGCCTGGAGGGGCGGGGGACTAGGTTCACCCCTCCACTTT
cdr3_aa: CAWRGGGLGSPLHF

j_call: TRBJ1-5
v_call: TRBV27
d_call: TRBD1
clone_size: once
cdr3_nt: TGTGCCAGCAGTAGTTTAAGGGGGGGACAGGGTATCCCTTATAGCAATCAGCCCCAGCATTTT
cdr3_aa: CASSSLRGGQGIPYSNQPQHF

j_call: TRBJ1-4
v_call: TRBV4-1
d_call: TRBD1
clone_size: few
cdr3_nt: TGCGCCAGCAGCTACGACAGGGAAGAGAATGAAAAACTGTTTTTT
cdr3_aa: CASSYDREENEKLFF

j_call: TRBJ1-3
v_call: TRBV28
d_call: NA
clone_size: NA
cdr3_nt: TGTGCCAGCGGTCAAGGCGCGGCCTCTGGAAACACCATATATTTT
cdr3_aa: CASGQGAASGNTIYF

j_call: TRBJ1-2
v_call: TRBV4-3
d_call: TRBD1
clone_size: NA
cdr3_nt: TGCGCCAGCAGCCAAGATGGGACAGGAGGCTACACCTTC
cdr3_aa: CASSQDGTGGYTF

j_call: TRBJ1-2
v_call: TRBV4-1
d_call: NA
clone_size: NA
cdr3_nt: TGCGCCAGCAGCCCACAGGTAGCGGACTATGGCTACACCTTC
cdr3_aa: CASSPQVADYGYTF

j_call: TRBJ1-2
v_call: TRBV2
d_call: TRBD1
clone_size: few
cdr3_nt: TGTGCCAGCACCCTTGAGGGGGCTCCTGACTATGGCTACACCTTC
cdr3_aa: CASTLEGAPDYGYTF

j_call: TRBJ2-2
v_call: TRBV28
d_call: TRBD2
clone_size: NA
cdr3_nt: TGTGCCAGCAGTTCCCTAGCGGACACCGGGGAGCTGTTTTTT
cdr3_aa: CASSSLADTGELFF

j_call: TRBJ2-1
v_call: TRBV6-1
d_call: NA
clone_size: NA
cdr3_nt: TGTGCCAGCAGTGAAGGGCTAGTGGGTGAGCAGTTCTTC
cdr3_aa: CASSEGLVGEQFF

j_call: TRBJ2-7
v_call: TRBV28
d_call: TRBD1
clone_size: NA
cdr3_nt: TGTGCCAGCTCGACAGGGGGCCCCTACGAGCAGTACTTC
cdr3_aa: CASSTGGPYEQYF

j_call: TRBJ1-1
v_call: TRBV27
d_call: NA
clone_size: once
cdr3_nt: TGTGCCACCAGTTGGAGGGGGAACACTGAAGCTTTCTTT
cdr3_aa: CATSWRGNTEAFF

j_call: TRBJ2-7
v_call: TRBV27
d_call: TRBD1
clone_size: NA
cdr3_nt: TGTGCCAGCAGTCCGACGGGACAGGGTGTGTACGAGCAGTACTTC
cdr3_aa: CASSPTGQGVYEQYF

j_call: TRBJ2-1
v_call: TRBV11-2
d_call: NA
clone_size: NA
cdr3_nt: TGTGCCAGCAGCTCTCTTAGGGGAAGGGATGAGCAGTTCTTC
cdr3_aa: CASSSLRGRDEQFF

j_call: TRBJ1-2
v_call: TRBV5-6
d_call: TRBD1
clone_size: NA
cdr3_nt: TGTGCCAGCAGCTTGGGGGGACAGAGGGACTATGGCTACACCTTC
cdr3_aa: CASSLGGQRDYGYTF

j_call: TRBJ2-2
v_call: TRBV10-1
d_call: NA
clone_size: NA
cdr3_nt: TGCGCCAGCAGTGGCCCAGGGGCGAACACCGGGGAGCTGTTTTTT
cdr3_aa: CASSGPGANTGELFF

j_call: TRBJ2-2
v_call: TRBV5-5
d_call: NA
clone_size: NA
cdr3_nt: TGTGCCAGCAGCTTGTCGAGACAATCGAACACCGGGGAGCTGTTTTTT
cdr3_aa: CASSLSRQSNTGELFF

j_call: TRBJ1-6
v_call: TRBV7-9
d_call: NA
clone_size: NA
cdr3_nt: TGTGCCAGCAGCTTGGAGGATTCACCCCTCCACTTT
cdr3_aa: CASSLEDSPLHF

j_call: TRBJ2-2
v_call: TRBV2
d_call: TRBD1
clone_size: NA
cdr3_nt: TGTGCCAGCAGATTGGGACAGGGCGTTACCGGGGAGCTGTTTTTT
cdr3_aa: CASRLGQGVTGELFF

j_call: TRBJ2-7
v_call: TRBV7-8
d_call: TRBD1
clone_size: NA
cdr3_nt: TGTGCCAGCAGCTTAGTCCAGGGGGCAGTCGACGAGCAGTACTTC
cdr3_aa: CASSLVQGAVDEQYF

j_call: TRBJ1-1
v_call: TRBV19
d_call: NA
clone_size: NA
cdr3_nt: TGTGCCAGTAGTATCAGGGGAGCCACTGAAGCTTTCTTT
cdr3_aa: CASSIRGATEAFF

j_call: TRBJ1-1
v_call: TRBV19
d_call: TRBD1
clone_size: NA
cdr3_nt: TGTGCCAGTAGTTGGAGGGGGCGCGTCACTGAAGCTTTCTTT
cdr3_aa: CASSWRGRVTEAFF

j_call: TRBJ2-2
v_call: TRBV24-1
d_call: TRBD2
clone_size: few
cdr3_nt: TGTGCCACCAGTGAAACGAGCGGGAAGGACACCGGGGAGCTGTTTTTT
cdr3_aa: CATSETSGKDTGELFF

j_call: TRBJ2-1
v_call: TRBV5-1
d_call: TRBD2
clone_size: NA
cdr3_nt: TGCGCCAGCAGCTTATGGGCGGGAGGGGTATACAATGAGCAGTTCTTC
cdr3_aa: CASSLWAGGVYNEQFF

j_call: TRBJ1-2
v_call: TRBV3-1/TRBV3-2
d_call: TRBD1
clone_size: NA
cdr3_nt: TGTGCCAGCAGCCATCGAGACAGGGACGGCTATGGCTACACCTTC
cdr3_aa: CASSHRDRDGYGYTF

j_call: TRBJ1-1
v_call: TRBV2
d_call: NA
clone_size: medium-sized
cdr3_nt: TGTGCCAGCAGTGTACGTATAACAACGACTGAAGCTTTCTTT
cdr3_aa: CASSVRITTTEAFF

j_call: TRBJ1-5
v_call: TRBV4-3
d_call: TRBD1
clone_size: NA
cdr3_nt: TGCGCCAGCAGCCAAGGGACAGGGTTCGAGCCCCAGCATTTT
cdr3_aa: CASSQGTGFEPQHF

j_call: TRBJ2-1
v_call: TRBV28
d_call: TRBD2
clone_size: NA
cdr3_nt: TGTGCCAGCAGCCAAAGAGCGGGAGGACGCTACAATGAGCAGTTCTTC
cdr3_aa: CASSQRAGGRYNEQFF

j_call: TRBJ2-2
v_call: TRBV6-6
d_call: TRBD2
clone_size: few
cdr3_nt: TGTGCCAGCAGTCGTGTAGACCCCAGCGGGAGTGGGGTAGGCGGGGAGCTGTTTTTT
cdr3_aa: CASSRVDPSGSGVGGELFF

j_call: TRBJ2-7
v_call: TRBV5-5
d_call: TRBD2
clone_size: NA
cdr3_nt: TGTGCCAGCAGCCTCACTGCGTCCAGGGAGGGGCAGTACTTC
cdr3_aa: CASSLTASREGQYF

j_call: TRBJ1-2
v_call: TRBV3-1/TRBV3-2
d_call: NA
clone_size: NA
cdr3_nt: TGTGCCAGCAGTCCAAATCTGGTCCCGGGGGACTATGGCTACACCTTC
cdr3_aa: CASSPNLVPGDYGYTF

j_call: TRBJ1-5
v_call: TRBV27
d_call: TRBD1
clone_size: NA
cdr3_nt: TGTGCCAGCAGTCCCGGGACAGGTGGGAATCAGCCCCAGCATTTT
cdr3_aa: CASSPGTGGNQPQHF

j_call: TRBJ1-2
v_call: TRBV5-5
d_call: TRBD1
clone_size: NA
cdr3_nt: TGTGCCAGCAGCTCGGGACAGGGGGTCGGCTATGGCTACACCTTC
cdr3_aa: CASSSGQGVGYGYTF

j_call: TRBJ1-4
v_call: TRBV18
d_call: TRBD1
clone_size: NA
cdr3_nt: TGTGCCAGCTCCCAGACCACACAGGACAGGGCGGAAAAACTGTTTTTT
cdr3_aa: CASSQTTQDRAEKLFF

j_call: TRBJ1-4
v_call: TRBV27
d_call: NA
clone_size: NA
cdr3_nt: TGTGCCAGCAGTCCCACAGGATTAAGGGAAAAACTGTTTTTT
cdr3_aa: CASSPTGLREKLFF

j_call: TRBJ2-3
v_call: TRBV7-8
d_call: NA
clone_size: NA
cdr3_nt: TGTGCCAGCAGCTTAAGAGCACTTGCTGGTACGCAGTATTTT
cdr3_aa: CASSLRALAGTQYF